This T cell receptor (beta chain) emerged from a study of cytomegalovirus exposure and HLA in healthy donors. Overall study results and limits: Some TCR beta chains (over 150 of them) were listed as cytomegalovirus-associated.

This clone has only a few counts. Its antigen is still unknown. CDR1 is SGHRS, CDR2 YFSETQ, per germline. The CDR3 is 13 residues long. V was cut by 0 bases and J by 7 bases, with 10 bases left in between. Amplification used 60 Vbeta primers and 13 Jbeta primers. The assay was immunoSEQ multiplex PCR, and TCRdb's table has in-frame clones only and misses some. The table lists over 200,000 clones, around four fifths of them singletons. Likely unrecorded immune exposures existed in these nominally healthy donors. Sequencing used PBMCs. The chain carries TRBV5-1 and TRBJ1-2; a weak D match, TRBD1 (5 bases). The origin of this receptor is an older woman in good health and CMV-seropositive. CDR3: CASSLGSGGGYTF. DNA for the CDR3: TGCGCCAGCAGCTTGGGCTCGGGGGGTGGCTACACCTTC.